This TCR beta chain was captured by sequencing in a study of cytomegalovirus exposure and HLA in healthy donors. Of note for this clone: What it binds is unknown.

Study-wide points: Analyzed later, association rates of TCRs varied across HLA loci, with DRB1 most and HLA-C fewest. It was approximately 150 TCR beta chains that were listed as cytomegalovirus-associated. For TCR beta chains, V- and J-gene trimming was later linked to a missense DCLRE1C variant. In an earlier analysis, most TCR beta V segments were productive about 87% or about 30% of the time.

Both 60 Vbeta primers and 13 Jbeta primers went into the PCR. Only in-frame clones appear in the TCRdb table, and some are missing; sequencing was by immunoSEQ multiplex PCR. Of approximately 89,000 clones in the sample, 60% to 80% were seen once. The CDR3 runs to 15 residues. The V gene's germline CDR1 is MNHEY and CDR2 SVGAGI. Trimming at V came to 7 bases and at J to 3 bases, leaving 6 bases not matched to a gene. This sequence joins TRBV6-5 and TRBJ1-4; 9 bases are a match to TRBD1. The sample was PBMCs. The sequence came from a man aged 25 to 40 in good health and CMV-seronegative. This chain's CDR3 is CASMTGGEANEKLFF. As DNA, the CDR3 is TGTGCCAGCATGACAGGGGGGGAGGCTAATGAAAAACTGTTTTTT.